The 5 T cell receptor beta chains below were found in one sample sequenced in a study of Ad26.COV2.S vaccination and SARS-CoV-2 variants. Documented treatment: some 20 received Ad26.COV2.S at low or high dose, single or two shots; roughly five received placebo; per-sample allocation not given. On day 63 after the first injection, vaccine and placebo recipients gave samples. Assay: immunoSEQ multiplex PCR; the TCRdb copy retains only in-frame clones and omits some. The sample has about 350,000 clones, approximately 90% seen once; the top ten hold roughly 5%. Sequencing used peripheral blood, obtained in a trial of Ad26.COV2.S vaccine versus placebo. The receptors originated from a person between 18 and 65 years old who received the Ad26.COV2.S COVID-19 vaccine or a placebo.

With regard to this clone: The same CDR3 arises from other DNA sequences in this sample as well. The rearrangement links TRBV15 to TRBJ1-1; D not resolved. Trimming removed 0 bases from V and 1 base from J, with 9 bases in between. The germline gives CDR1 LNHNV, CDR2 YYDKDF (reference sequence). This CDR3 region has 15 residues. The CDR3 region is CATSRDRAENTEAFF. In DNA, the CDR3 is TGTGCCACCAGCAGAGATCGCGCGGAGAACACTGAAGCTTTCTTT.

CDR3 nucleotides: TGTGCCAGCAGCTTAGAGAGACTGGTCAATGAGCAGTTCTTC. Translated, it gives CASSLERLVNEQFF. J is TRBJ2-1 and V is TRBV11-2, with D unresolved. CDR3 length: 14 amino acids. V dropped 0 bases and J dropped 6 bases, with 9 bases sitting between them. Germline V gene lookup returns CDR1 SGHAT and CDR2 FQNNGV.

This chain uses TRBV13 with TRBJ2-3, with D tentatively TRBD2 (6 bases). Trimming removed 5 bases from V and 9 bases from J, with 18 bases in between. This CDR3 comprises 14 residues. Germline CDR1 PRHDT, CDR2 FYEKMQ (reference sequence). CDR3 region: CASSGHRGSATQYF. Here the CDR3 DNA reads TGTGCCAGCAGCGGACACCGGGGGTCCGCCACGCAGTATTTT. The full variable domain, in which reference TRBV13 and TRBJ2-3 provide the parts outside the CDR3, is AAGVIQSPRHLIKEKRETATLKCYPIPRHDTVYWYQQGPGQDPQFLISFYEKMQSDKGSIPDRFSAQQFSDYHSELNMSSLELGDSALYFCASSGHRGSATQYFGPGTRLTVL.

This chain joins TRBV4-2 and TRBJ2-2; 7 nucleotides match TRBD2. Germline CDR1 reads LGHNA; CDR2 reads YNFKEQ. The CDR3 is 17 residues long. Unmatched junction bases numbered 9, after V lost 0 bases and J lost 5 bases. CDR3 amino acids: CASSQEPRGSETGELFF. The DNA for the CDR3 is TGTGCCAGCAGCCAAGAGCCCCGCGGGAGTGAGACCGGGGAGCTGTTTTTT.

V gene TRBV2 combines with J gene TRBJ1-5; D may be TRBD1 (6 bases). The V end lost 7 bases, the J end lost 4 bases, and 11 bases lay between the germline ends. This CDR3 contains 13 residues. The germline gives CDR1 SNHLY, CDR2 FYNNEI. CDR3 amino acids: CASKGGANQPQHF. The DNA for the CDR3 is TGTGCCAGCAAGGGGGGGGCGAATCAGCCCCAGCATTTT.